This T cell receptor (beta chain) appears in the sequencing data of a study of control samples from healthy donors and cancer patients. Only one count was recorded for this clone. V lost 0 bases and J 2 bases, leaving 12 bases between the germline ends. CDR1 is SGDLS, CDR2 YYNGEE, per germline. The CDR3 sequence is 15 residues long. TCRdb's copy holds only in-frame clones and misses some; the assay was immunoSEQ multiplex PCR. The sample has about 96,000 clones; over 85% are singletons. The receptor's source is a man younger than 35 in good health. The specimen was blood. The J gene is TRBJ2-7, the V gene TRBV9; D remains ambiguous. The DNA for the CDR3 is TGTGCCAGCAGCGTAGGTTCCCACTCCACCTACGAGCAGTACTTC. Protein product: CASSVGSHSTYEQYF.